This is a list of T cell receptor beta chains from one sample in a study of Graves' ophthalmopathy and Graves' hyperthyroidism. TCRdb passed the multiplex PCR reads through MiXCR, listing each CDR3 protein once. In the table there are 300,000 to 400,000 distinct CDR3 sequences, 15% to 20% of which are singletons. The specimen was peripheral blood. The receptor set was obtained from an adult woman with stable Graves' hyperthyroidism. Each CDR3 is given with its conserved first and last residue. D genes are given only for firm matches. Clone size, where shown, is once, few, many, or a class for clones that have expanded.

j_call,clone_size,v_call,d_call,cdr3_aa,cdr3_nt
TRBJ1-2,many,TRBV30,TRBD1,CAWSAWTGENNGYTF,TGTGCCTGGAGTGCCTGGACAGGGGAAAATAATGGCTACACCTTC
TRBJ2-7,many,TRBV9,TRBD2,CASSPEPGTSGIYEQYF,TGTGCCAGCAGCCCAGAACCCGGGACTAGCGGGATCTACGAGCAGTACTTC
TRBJ2-7,many,TRBV27,NA,CASSFMGVLGEQYF,TGTGCCAGCAGTTTCATGGGTGTCTTGGGGGAGCAGTACTTC
TRBJ1-1,many,TRBV12-3/TRBV12-4,NA,CASIKHQMNTEAFF,TGTGCCAGCATTAAACATCAGATGAACACTGAAGCTTTCTTT
TRBJ2-7,many,TRBV12-3/TRBV12-4,NA,CASSLLAPTYEQYF,TGTGCCAGCAGTTTATTAGCCCCCACCTACGAGCAGTACTTC
TRBJ1-1,many,TRBV4-2,NA,CASSQDTRNTEAFF,TGTGCCAGCAGCCAAGATACCCGGAACACTGAAGCTTTCTTT
TRBJ2-7,many,TRBV6-2/TRBV6-3,TRBD2,CASSYLPSLAGDYEQYF,TGTGCCAGCAGTTACTTGCCCAGTCTAGCGGGAGACTACGAGCAGTACTTC
TRBJ1-1,many,TRBV2,NA,CASSEEGGGERAFF,TGTGCCAGCAGTGAAGAGGGGGGGGGAGAGAGAGCTTTCTTT
TRBJ2-7,NA,TRBV6-1,TRBD2,CASSESGSGGGTYEQYF,TGTGCCAGCAGTGAAAGTGGTAGCGGGGGTGGCACCTACGAGCAGTACTTC
TRBJ2-5,many,TRBV4-2,NA,CASSPDRETQYF,TGTGCCAGCAGCCCCGATAGAGAGACCCAGTACTTC
TRBJ2-2,many,TRBV10-1,NA,CASSERPGRGTGELFF,TGCGCCAGCAGTGAGAGGCCGGGAAGGGGGACCGGGGAGCTGTTTTTT
TRBJ2-7,NA,TRBV7-3,TRBD2,CASSLIRLAGGLNNEQYF,TGTGCCAGCAGCTTAATCAGACTAGCGGGAGGTTTGAACAACGAGCAGTACTTC
TRBJ2-7,many,TRBV5-1,TRBD2,CASSKVGTSGSSEQYF,TGCGCCAGCAGCAAAGTAGGGACTAGCGGGAGTTCCGAGCAGTACTTC
TRBJ1-5,many,TRBV7-2,NA,CASSLRGGEQPQHF,TGTGCCAGCAGCTTACGGGGAGGAGAGCAGCCCCAGCATTTT
TRBJ2-3,many,TRBV9,NA,CASGRDSTDTQYF,TGTGCCAGCGGGCGGGACTCCACAGATACGCAGTATTTT
TRBJ2-5,many,TRBV2,NA,CASIGQGASGGAQYF,TGTGCCAGCATTGGCCAGGGGGCCTCAGGGGGGGCCCAGTACTTC
TRBJ1-2,many,TRBV27,NA,CASGTTGHQNYGYTF,TGTGCCAGCGGGACAACAGGGCACCAAAACTATGGCTACACCTTC
TRBJ2-7,many,TRBV5-1,TRBD1,CASSWTGGGYEQYF,TGCGCCAGCAGCTGGACAGGGGGAGGGTACGAGCAGTACTTC
TRBJ1-1,many,TRBV28,TRBD1,CASSGTGRTEAFF,TGTGCCAGCAGCGGGACAGGGAGGACTGAAGCTTTCTTT
TRBJ1-1,NA,TRBV10-3,TRBD1,CAISGTGATEAFF,TGTGCCATCAGCGGGACAGGGGCTACTGAAGCTTTCTTT
TRBJ2-7,NA,TRBV6-1,NA,CASRTGHGEQYF,TGTGCCAGCAGAACAGGACACGGCGAGCAGTACTTC
TRBJ2-7,many,TRBV7-2,NA,CASSLAGQTYEQYF,TGTGCCAGCAGCTTAGCGGGGCAAACCTACGAGCAGTACTTC
TRBJ2-5,many,TRBV28,NA,CASSLFEGAGGSETQYF,TGTGCCAGCAGTTTATTCGAGGGGGCTGGAGGGTCGGAGACCCAGTACTTC
TRBJ1-5,many,TRBV18,NA,CASSPGPYNQPQHF,TGTGCCAGCTCACCAGGGCCGTACAATCAGCCCCAGCATTTT